This section outlines one T cell receptor beta chain sequence together with its context. From the roughly 120-subject validation cohort, which was separate from the approximately 670-subject first cohort, the donors were drawn. V was cut by 1 base and J by 8 bases, with 5 bases left in between. The CDR3 consists of 11 residues. Per the germline V gene, CDR1 is DFQATT and CDR2 is SNEGSKA (reference sequence). This sample stems from a study of cytomegalovirus exposure and HLA in healthy donors. Clones were read by immunoSEQ multiplex PCR, and TCRdb kept only the in-frame ones, dropping some. The sample lists around 190,000 clones, more than 75% occurring once.

What was sequenced was PBMCs. The TCR comes from a woman aged 18-35 years in good health and CMV-seronegative. The genes are TRBV20-1 and TRBJ1-4, with D unclear. This CDR3 is CSARGGEKLFF. For the CDR3, the DNA is TGCAGTGCTAGAGGCGGGGAAAAACTGTTTTTT.